This TCR beta chain was identified during a study of T cell repertoires in cytomegalovirus infection. Study-wide findings and caveats: Using cumulative public TCR beta family frequency, the authors identified those who carried CMV together with the relevant HLA. HLA-C-restricted CMV-specific TCR beta clonotypes prevailed in the ex vivo response.

The sample holds a few counts of this clonotype. Its antigen is unknown. TCRdb re-analysed the reads in MiXCR, keeping a single row per CDR3 protein. There are 400,000 or so distinct CDR3 sequences in the sample; about 33% occur only once, and roughly 13% lies in the top ten. With 3 bases removed from V and 1 base from J, the gap between germline ends came to 11 bases. Germline V gene lookup returns CDR1 SGHKS and CDR2 YYEKEE (reference sequence). CDR3 length: 14 residues. The gene calls are TRBV5-5 and TRBJ2-7; D gene ambiguous. The receptor was isolated from a human donor in good health (CMV status not recorded). Some clones in this sample may be carry-over from other donors' samples. The sequencing sample was made of PBMCs. The CDR3 region has the DNA TGTGCCAGCAGCTCGGTTCAAGGGTCCTACGAGCAGTACTTC. This translates into CASSSVQGSYEQYF.